A single sample gave rise to the 23 T cell receptor beta chains below, sequenced in a study of T cell changes during pregnancy in multiple sclerosis. Generated by immunoSEQ multiplex PCR, the TCRdb table keeps only in-frame clones and is missing some. Of approximately 54,000 clones listed, around 90% are singletons. The sample in question was peripheral blood, obtained after pregnancy. These TCRs come from a female donor in good health, enrolled as a control in a pregnancy study.

The genes are TRBV19 and TRBJ1-2; perhaps TRBD1 as D (5 bases). The V end lost 3 bases, the J end lost 4 bases, and 15 bases lay between the germline ends. Looked up from germline, CDR1 is LNHDA and CDR2 is SQIVND (reference sequence). This CDR3 is 15 amino acids long. The CDR3 nucleotides read TGTGCCAGTAGTATTGGGGCCAGTCCTTCCTATGGCTACACCTTC. Its protein product is CASSIGASPSYGYTF.

This chain joins TRBV6-1 and TRBJ2-5, with 7 bases lining up with TRBD1. Germline assignment: CDR1 MNHNS and CDR2 SASEGT. The CDR3 loop spans 13 amino acids. Unmatched junction bases numbered 2, after V lost 4 bases and J lost 3 bases. CDR3 coding DNA: TGTGCCAGCAGTGGAGGGACAGAAGAGACCCAGTACTTC. Protein sequence: CASSGGTEETQYF.

V usage is TRBV19 and J usage is TRBJ2-1, with 8 bases that match TRBD2. Germline CDR1 reads LNHDA; CDR2 reads SQIVND (reference sequence). J was trimmed by 4 bases and V by 6 bases; bases with no gene match: 26. The CDR3 covers 21 residues. CDR3 DNA sequence: TGTGCCAGTAGCTCACCCTCTCATTGGGGGAGTGTAGCGGGGAAGTACAATGAGCAGTTCTTC. Amino acid sequence: CASSSPSHWGSVAGKYNEQFF.

This clone was seen a single time. This chain connects TRBV10-3 to TRBJ2-5, with D perhaps matching TRBD2 (7 bases). This CDR3 has 17 residues. Trimming took off 2 bases at V and 1 base at J, with 17 bases between the two ends. Per germline, CDR1 ENHRY and CDR2 SYGVKD. The CDR3 sequence: CAISERGRAGVQETQYF. The CDR3 DNA is TGTGCCATCAGTGAGAGGGGGAGGGCCGGGGTCCAAGAGACCCAGTACTTC.

This chain links TRBV5-1 with TRBJ2-3, with a tentative D call TRBD2 (5 bases). The ends were cut back, 3 bases at V and 2 bases at J, with 10 bases in the middle. Germline V gene lookup returns CDR1 SGHRS and CDR2 YFSETQ. The CDR3 is 14 residues long. The CDR3 here is CASSSGLNTDTQYF. Written as DNA, the CDR3 is TGCGCCAGCAGCTCCGGACTCAACACAGATACGCAGTATTTT.

V gene TRBV19 combines with J gene TRBJ2-5; possibly TRBD1 for D (6 bases). Germline values: CDR1 LNHDA, CDR2 SQIVND (reference sequence). With 6 bases removed from V and 5 bases from J, the gap between germline ends came to 16 bases. This CDR3 contains 14 residues. This chain's CDR3 is CASSLGQGYETQYF. The CDR3, as DNA: TGTGCCAGTAGCCTGGGGCAGGGGTACGAGACCCAGTACTTC.

This clone was seen a single time. The chain uses TRBV19 and TRBJ1-1, with TRBD1 matching over 7 bases. There are 14 residues in the CDR3. Germline V gives CDR1 LNHDA, CDR2 SQIVND (reference sequence). V dropped 9 bases and J dropped 4; count of bases not matched to a gene: 11. The DNA of the CDR3 is TGTGCCAGCGCCCCTAGGGGGCGAACCACTGAAGCTTTCTTT. Translating it yields CASAPRGRTTEAFF.

V usage is TRBV2 and J usage is TRBJ2-3; 9 bases line up with TRBD2. V shed 2 bases, J shed 5 bases, and the junction held 5 bases outside the gene matches. The CDR3 totals 15 residues. CDR1 is SNHLY, CDR2 FYNNEI, per germline. DNA of the CDR3: TGTGCCAGCAGTGAACCAGCGGGAGGAGGAGATACGCAGTATTTT. This translates into CASSEPAGGGDTQYF.

The chain links TRBV5-1 to TRBJ1-2, with TRBD1 identical over 7 bases. The length of the CDR3 is 13 residues. Germline V gene sequence: CDR1 SGHRS, CDR2 YFSETQ. J lost 8 bases, V lost 0 bases, and 4 bases had no gene match. The CDR3 spells CASSLEGARGYTF. The CDR3 coding sequence is TGCGCCAGCAGCTTGGAGGGGGCGAGAGGCTACACCTTC.

The chain has TRBV5-1 and TRBJ2-3; TRBD2 agrees at 9 bases. Germline CDR1 SGHRS, CDR2 YFSETQ. V was pared by 4 bases and J by 0 bases, with 6 bases of the junction left unmatched. CDR3 size: 16 residues. The CDR3 DNA is TGCGCCAGCAGCCGCCTGACTAGCGGCAGCACAGATACGCAGTATTTT. Residues: CASSRLTSGSTDTQYF.

In this sample, this clone turned up once. This chain links TRBV15 with TRBJ1-6; weak D call: TRBD1 (6 bases). CDR1 LNHNV and CDR2 YYDKDF come from the germline V gene (reference sequence). This CDR3 has 15 amino acids. V lost 4 bases, J lost 8 bases, and 15 bases lay in between. CDR3 in amino acids: CATSKGGQRYSPLHF. As DNA, the CDR3 is TGTGCCACCAGCAAGGGGGGGCAGAGATATTCACCCCTCCACTTT.

J is TRBJ1-6 and V is TRBV4-3; weak D call: TRBD1 (5 bases). Germline CDR1 is LGHNA and CDR2 is YSLEER. V was cut by 0 bases and J by 9 bases, with 12 bases left in between. The CDR3 loop spans 15 amino acids. The CDR3 nucleotides are TGCGCCAGCAGCCAAGACGGGGGAAGTGGTTCACCCCTCCACTTT. Translation gives CASSQDGGSGSPLHF.

V and J are TRBV9 and TRBJ1-5; D gene uncertain. Germline CDR1 reads SGDLS; CDR2 reads YYNGEE. This CDR3 is 14 amino acids long. The V end was cut by 0 bases, the J end by 2 bases, with 6 bases between. Here the CDR3 reads CASSVAGGNQPQHF. Written as DNA, the CDR3 is TGTGCCAGCAGCGTAGCCGGGGGCAATCAGCCCCAGCATTTT. The whole variable domain, filled in from reference TRBV9 and TRBJ1-5, reads DSGVTQTPKHLITATGQRVTLRCSPRSGDLSVYWYQQSLDQGLQFLIQYYNGEERAKGNILERFSAQQFPDLHSELNLSSLELGDSALYFCASSVAGGNQPQHFGDGTRLSIL.

The chain links TRBV7-2 to TRBJ1-4; TRBD1 agrees at 9 bases. V shed 4 bases, J shed 3 bases, and the junction held 3 bases outside the gene matches. Germline V CDR1 and CDR2: SGHTA, FQGNSA. The CDR3 is 15 amino acids. In nucleotides, the CDR3 is TGTGCCAGCAGCTCCCGGGACAGGGCTAATGAAAAACTGTTTTTT. Translation: CASSSRDRANEKLFF.

The chain employs TRBV21-1 and TRBJ1-1. TRBV21-1 is a documented pseudogene. The CDR3 is made up of 11 amino acids. The CDR3: CASLGGTEAFF. DNA for the CDR3: TGTGCCAGCCTCGGGGGAACTGAAGCTTTCTTT.

The chain couples TRBV27 to TRBJ1-2; weak D call: TRBD1 (6 bases). The ends were cut back, 4 bases at V and 6 bases at J, with 21 bases in the middle. Germline CDR1 is MNHEY and CDR2 is SMNVEV (reference sequence). The length of the CDR3 is 16 residues. The DNA of the CDR3 is TGTGCCAGCAGTTCATCAGGTCCCCAGGGGAGAAATGGCTACACCTTC. Translated, it gives CASSSSGPQGRNGYTF.

This chain links TRBV9 with TRBJ2-2, with a weak D call TRBD2 (7 bases). Germline V gene lookup returns CDR1 SGDLS and CDR2 YYNGEE. Trimming shortened V by 4 bases and J by 6 bases, and 16 bases separated the two germline ends. The CDR3 is 15 residues long. The CDR3 DNA reads TGTGCCAGCAGCCGCGGGGGCGCGCAGTCCGGGGAGCTGTTTTTT. It is translated as CASSRGGAQSGELFF.

The genes are TRBV19 and TRBJ1-5; the D is unclear. The CDR3 is 16 amino acids. In germline, CDR1 is LNHDA, CDR2 SQIVND (reference sequence). V was shortened by 0 bases and J by 0 bases, with 9 bases between the two germline ends. The CDR3 loop reads CASSIDRGYSNQPQHF. Written as DNA, the CDR3 is TGTGCCAGTAGTATAGACCGGGGATATAGCAATCAGCCCCAGCATTTT.

This rearrangement joins TRBV5-5 to TRBJ2-7, with 8 positions matching TRBD2. The germline V gene has CDR1 SGHKS and CDR2 YYEKEE (reference sequence). The CDR3 has 15 residues. Trimming took 3 bases from V and 0 from J; bases not matched to a gene: 5. The CDR3 region has the DNA TGTGCCAGCAGCTGGAGCGGGGGACCCTCCTACGAGCAGTACTTC. This codes for CASSWSGGPSYEQYF. Full variable domain (remainder filled in from reference TRBV5-5 and TRBJ2-7): DAGVTQSPTHLIKTRGQQVTLRCSPISGHKSVSWYQQVLGQGPQFIFQYYEKEERGRGNFPDRFSARQFPNYSSELNVNALLLGDSALYLCASSWSGGPSYEQYFGPGTRLTVT.

The chain has TRBV4-3 and TRBJ2-7, with TRBD1 as a possible D gene (7 bases). Trimming cost V 1 base and J 0 bases, with 13 bases left between them. Per the germline V gene, CDR1 is LGHNA and CDR2 is YSLEER. This CDR3 is built from 16 residues. The DNA for the CDR3 is TGCGCCAGCAGCCAAGGCAGGGGGGCAAGCTCCTACGAGCAGTACTTC. Translation gives CASSQGRGASSYEQYF.

CDR3 sequence (DNA): TGTGCCAGTAGTATAGTCAGGGCAGATACGCAGTATTTT. Residues: CASSIVRADTQYF. This chain links TRBV19 with TRBJ2-3, with a tentative D call TRBD1 (5 bases). Germline V gene data show CDR1 as LNHDA and CDR2 as SQIVND (reference sequence). The CDR3 runs 13 residues. V dropped 1 base and J dropped 4 bases, with 6 bases sitting between them.

The rearrangement joins TRBV27 to TRBJ2-5; 12 bases fit TRBD2. Germline V gene data show CDR1 as MNHEY and CDR2 as SMNVEV (reference sequence). The CDR3 runs to 14 residues. Trimming removed 5 bases from V and 5 bases from J; junction bases left unmatched: 3. CDR3 DNA: TGTGCCAGCAGTCTAGCGGGAGGGCGGGAGACCCAGTACTTC. It encodes CASSLAGGRETQYF.

The rearrangement links TRBV12-5 to TRBJ2-7, with 10 bases that match TRBD2. Per germline, CDR1 LGHNT and CDR2 FRNRAP. J gave up 3 bases and V 2 bases, and 16 bases lay outside the gene matches. This CDR3 contains 19 residues. The CDR3 spells CASGLPKGSTLAGNYEQYF. In DNA, the CDR3 is TGTGCTAGTGGTTTGCCCAAGGGCTCCACACTAGCGGGGAACTACGAGCAGTACTTC.